This T cell receptor beta chain was recovered during a study of cytomegalovirus exposure and HLA in healthy donors. Across the study: Earlier, 95 million to 130 million unique TCR beta sequences were recovered from about 200 million T cells by an analysis.

Both 60 Vbeta primers and 13 Jbeta primers went into the PCR. Some clones are missing from TCRdb's copy, which holds only in-frame ones; the method was immunoSEQ multiplex PCR. The sample has about 160,000 clones, roughly 79% seen once; the top ten hold about 1.6%. On this clone: Its antigen is unidentified. At one of its ends the junction is not consistent with the germline gene, which may arise from a read error. This sample includes further DNA sequences coding for the same CDR3.

Germline CDR1 is SNHLY and CDR2 is FYNNEI. The CDR3 has 19 residues. The study's findings and limits: Most TCR sequences were seen very rarely across donors, but some public TCRs occurred in many.

V is TRBV2 and J is TRBJ2-6; D is perhaps TRBD2 (6 bases). This TCR was recovered from a man between 40 and 49 years old in good health and CMV-seronegative. Sequenced material: PBMCs. This CDR3 reads CASRDHWGDHSSGANVLTF. The CDR3 coding sequence is TGCGCCAGCAGGGACCATTGGGGGGACCACAGCTCTGGGGCCAACGTCCTGACTTTC.